This T cell receptor beta chain was documented in a study of blood T cell repertoires in COVID-19. Repertoires were generated with immunoSEQ multiplex PCR, while TCRdb's copy carries only in-frame clones and drops some. The sample has some 200,000 clones; 84% are singletons. Germline trimming cut 3 bases from V and 2 bases from J; bases unmatched to any gene: 7. CDR3 length equals 16 residues. Germline CDR1 and CDR2: SGDLS and YYNGEE. This chain joins TRBV9 and TRBJ1-4; 7 bases are a match to TRBD1. The clonotype originates from an older woman who had recovered from COVID-19. Sequenced material: peripheral blood. For the CDR3, the DNA is TGTGCCAGCAGCGCCCAGCCACAGGGGACTAATGAAAAACTGTTTTTT. This sequence encodes CASSAQPQGTNEKLFF.